Listed below are T cell receptor beta chains from one sample, sequenced in a study of shared clonotypes between healthy human individuals. Generated by immunoSEQ multiplex PCR, the TCRdb table keeps only in-frame clones and is missing some. The sample contains approximately 2,000,000 clones, 93% of which appear only once. Material for sequencing was naive CD8+ T cells from PBMCs. These receptors originate from a young man in good health. Some clones in this sample may be carry-over from other donors' samples. The CDR3 runs from the conserved cysteine through the conserved F or W. A D gene is named only where the DNA matches it firmly. Size values are once, few and many counts, or a class for expanded clones, and some rows have none.

D gene	clone size	V gene	J gene	CDR3 DNA	CDR3 protein
NA	NA	TRBV7-9	TRBJ1-2	TGTGCCAGCAGCCTACGGGAGTTGGGGGATGGCTACACCTTC	CASSLRELGDGYTF
NA	NA	TRBV7-9	TRBJ2-3	TGTGCCACTGCGCGGCCCCAAGAATCAGATACGCAGTATTTT	CATARPQESDTQYF
NA	NA	TRBV5-5	TRBJ1-2	TGTGCCAGCACTAGGACCAGGGACACCCTCTATGGCTACACCTTC	CASTRTRDTLYGYTF
NA	NA	TRBV6-1	TRBJ2-3	TGTGCCAGCACTCTGACTAGGCTCAAATCAGATACGCAGTATTTT	CASTLTRLKSDTQYF
TRBD1	NA	TRBV29-1	TRBJ2-7	TGCAACGCCCGCTTGTTCTGGGGACAGGGTGCCTACGAGCAGTACTTC	CNARLFWGQGAYEQYF
NA	NA	TRBV6-5	TRBJ2-1	TGTGCCAGCAGTCCCCCAGGAGTGAGGAATGAGCAGTTCTTC	CASSPPGVRNEQFF
NA	NA	TRBV5-1	TRBJ2-7	TGCGCCAGCAGCTTGGGGGGGAAGACAGATCACTACGAGCAGTACTTC	CASSLGGKTDHYEQYF
NA	NA	TRBV7-9	TRBJ1-1	TGTGCCAGCAGCTTCCCGGGGGACACTGAAGCTTTCTTT	CASSFPGDTEAFF
NA	NA	TRBV7-9	TRBJ2-5	TGTGCCAGCAGTCCATCCCCGGGGTCGGAGACCCAGTACTTC	CASSPSPGSETQYF
TRBD1	NA	TRBV15	TRBJ1-4	TGTGCCACCAGCAGAGATAGGGACAGCGGCGAAAAACTGTTTTTT	CATSRDRDSGEKLFF
NA	NA	TRBV6-1	TRBJ2-7	TGTGCCAGCAGTAAAGGGGGGACAGTCTCCTACGAGCAGTACTTC	CASSKGGTVSYEQYF
NA	NA	TRBV7-9	TRBJ2-5	TGTGCCAGCCGATGGGGGCTCCAAGAGACCCAGTACTTC	CASRWGLQETQYF
TRBD2	NA	TRBV29-1	TRBJ2-1	TGCAGCGTCAAGCGGGAGGCCTCCTACAATGAGCAGTTCTTC	CSVKREASYNEQFF
NA	NA	TRBV27	TRBJ2-5	TGTGCCAGCAGTCCAGAATGGCCAGGGACCCAGTACTTC	CASSPEWPGTQYF
NA	NA	TRBV4-3	TRBJ1-1	TGCGCCAGCAGCCAAGATCTTGTCGGAGGCACTGAAGCTTTCTTT	CASSQDLVGGTEAFF
NA	NA	TRBV7-9	TRBJ2-7	TGTGCCAGCAGCTTAGTGAAGGGGGAGGGGCACGAGCAGTACTTC	CASSLVKGEGHEQYF
NA	NA	TRBV6-1	TRBJ2-2	TGTGCCAGCAGTGAAACTTCAGCGAGGTCTCGCCGTATTTCCGGGGAGCTGTTTTTT	CASSETSARSRRISGELFF
NA	NA	TRBV11-2	TRBJ2-1	TGTGCCAGCAGCTTAATTGATGAGCAGTTCTTC	CASSLIDEQFF
NA	once	TRBV7-3	TRBJ2-3	TGTGCCAGCAGCCCTCGAATTCGACTAGAGGTCACAGATACGCAGTATTTT	CASSPRIRLEVTDTQYF
TRBD1	NA	TRBV7-7	TRBJ2-7	TGTGCCAGCAGCCCAGACAGGGCCTCCTACGAGCAGTACTTC	CASSPDRASYEQYF
NA	NA	TRBV28	TRBJ2-7	TGTGCCAGCAGTTTCTGGCGGGGCTTTGACTACGAGCAGTACTTC	CASSFWRGFDYEQYF
NA	NA	TRBV28	TRBJ2-7	TGTGCCAGCAGTTACTACAGAGGACGGAGCGAGCAGTACTTC	CASSYYRGRSEQYF